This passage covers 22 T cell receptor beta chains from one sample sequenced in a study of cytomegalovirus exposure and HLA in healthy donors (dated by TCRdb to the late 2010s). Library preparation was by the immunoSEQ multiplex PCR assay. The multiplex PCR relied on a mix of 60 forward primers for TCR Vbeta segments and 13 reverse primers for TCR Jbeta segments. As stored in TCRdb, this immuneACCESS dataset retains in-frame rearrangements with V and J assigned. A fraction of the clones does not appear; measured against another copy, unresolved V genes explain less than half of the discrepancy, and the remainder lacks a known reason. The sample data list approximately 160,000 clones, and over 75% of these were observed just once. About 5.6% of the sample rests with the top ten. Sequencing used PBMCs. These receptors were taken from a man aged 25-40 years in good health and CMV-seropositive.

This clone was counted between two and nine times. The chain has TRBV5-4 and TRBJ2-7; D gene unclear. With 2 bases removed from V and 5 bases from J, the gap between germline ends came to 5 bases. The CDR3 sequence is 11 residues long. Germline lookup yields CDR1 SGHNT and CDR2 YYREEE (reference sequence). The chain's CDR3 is CASSFYNEQYF. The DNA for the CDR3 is TGTGCCAGCAGCTTTTACAACGAGCAGTACTTC.

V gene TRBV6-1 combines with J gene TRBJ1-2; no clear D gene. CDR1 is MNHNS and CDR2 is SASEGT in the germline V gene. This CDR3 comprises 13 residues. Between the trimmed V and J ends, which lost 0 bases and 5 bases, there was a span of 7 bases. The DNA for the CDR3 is TGTGCCAGCAGTGAAGCCTTACAGTATGGCTACACCTTC. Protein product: CASSEALQYGYTF.

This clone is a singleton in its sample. CDR3 residues: CASVRDSSNQPQHF. As DNA, the CDR3 is TGCGCCAGCGTTCGGGACAGTAGCAATCAGCCCCAGCATTTT. This chain uses TRBV10-2 with TRBJ1-5; 7 positions match TRBD1. J was trimmed by 0 bases and V by 8 bases; bases with no gene match: 4. CDR1 and CDR2 from the germline V gene are WSHSY and SAAADI. The CDR3 loop spans 14 amino acids.

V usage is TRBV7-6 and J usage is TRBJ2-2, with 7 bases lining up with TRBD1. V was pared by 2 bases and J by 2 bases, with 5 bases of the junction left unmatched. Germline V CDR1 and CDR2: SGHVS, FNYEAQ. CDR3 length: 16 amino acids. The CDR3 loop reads CASSLPGTVNTGELFF. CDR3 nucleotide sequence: TGTGCCAGCAGCTTACCCGGGACAGTCAACACCGGGGAGCTGTTTTTT.

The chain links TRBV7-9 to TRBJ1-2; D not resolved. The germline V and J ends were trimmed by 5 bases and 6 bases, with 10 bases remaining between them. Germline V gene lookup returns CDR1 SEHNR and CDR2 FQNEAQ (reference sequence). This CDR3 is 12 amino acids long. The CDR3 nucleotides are TGTGCCAGCAGCCGAAGTACAGATGGCTACACCTTC. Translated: CASSRSTDGYTF. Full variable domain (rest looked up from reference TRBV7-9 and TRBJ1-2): DTGVSQNPRHKITKRGQNVTFRCDPISEHNRLYWYRQTLGQGPEFLTYFQNEAQLEKSRLLSDRFSAERPKGSFSTLEIQRTEQGDSAMYLCASSRSTDGYTFGSGTRLTVV.

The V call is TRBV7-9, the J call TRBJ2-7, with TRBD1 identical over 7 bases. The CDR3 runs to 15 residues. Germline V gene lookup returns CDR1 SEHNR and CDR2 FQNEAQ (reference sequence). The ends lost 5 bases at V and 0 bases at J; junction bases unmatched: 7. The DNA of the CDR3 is TGTGCCAGCAGCCACACAAGGGACAGCTCCTACGAGCAGTACTTC. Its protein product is CASSHTRDSSYEQYF.

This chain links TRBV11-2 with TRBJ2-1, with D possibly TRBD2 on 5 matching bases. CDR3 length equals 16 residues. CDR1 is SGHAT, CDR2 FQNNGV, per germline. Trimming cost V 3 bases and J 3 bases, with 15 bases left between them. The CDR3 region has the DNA TGTGCCAGCAGCTTCGCCACGGACGACTACTACAATGAGCAGTTCTTC. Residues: CASSFATDDYYNEQFF.

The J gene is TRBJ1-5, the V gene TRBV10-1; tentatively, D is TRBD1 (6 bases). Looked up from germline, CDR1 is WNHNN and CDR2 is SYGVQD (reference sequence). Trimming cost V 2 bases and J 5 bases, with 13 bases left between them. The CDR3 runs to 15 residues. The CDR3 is CASSERGGSDQPQHF. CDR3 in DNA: TGCGCCAGCAGTGAGAGGGGGGGTTCGGATCAGCCCCAGCATTTT.

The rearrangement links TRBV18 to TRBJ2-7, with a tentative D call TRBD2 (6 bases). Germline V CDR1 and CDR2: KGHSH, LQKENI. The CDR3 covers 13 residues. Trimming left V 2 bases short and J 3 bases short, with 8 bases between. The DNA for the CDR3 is TGTGCCAGCTCACCAAGCGGGTACTACGAGCAGTACTTC. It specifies CASSPSGYYEQYF. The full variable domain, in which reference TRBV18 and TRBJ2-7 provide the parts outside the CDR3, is NAGVMQNPRHLVRRRGQEARLRCSPMKGHSHVYWYRQLPEEGLKFMVYLQKENIIDESGMPKERFSAEFPKEGPSILRIQQVVRGDSAAYFCASSPSGYYEQYFGPGTRLTVT.

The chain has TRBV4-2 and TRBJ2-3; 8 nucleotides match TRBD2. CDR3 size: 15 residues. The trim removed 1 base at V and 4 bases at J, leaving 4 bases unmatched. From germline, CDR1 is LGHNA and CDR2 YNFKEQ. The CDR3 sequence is CASSQVGTRADTQYF. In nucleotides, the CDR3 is TGTGCCAGCAGCCAAGTCGGGACTAGAGCAGATACGCAGTATTTT.

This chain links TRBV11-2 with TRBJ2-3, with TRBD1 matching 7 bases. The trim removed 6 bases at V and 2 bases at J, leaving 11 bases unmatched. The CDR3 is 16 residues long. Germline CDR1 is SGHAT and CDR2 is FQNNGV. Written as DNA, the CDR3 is TGTGCCAGCAGTTCCCTTAGGGGGCCATCCACAGATACGCAGTATTTT. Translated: CASSSLRGPSTDTQYF. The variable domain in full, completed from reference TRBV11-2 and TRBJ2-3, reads EAGVAQSPRYKIIEKRQSVAFWCNPISGHATLYWYQQILGQGPKLLIQFQNNGVVDDSQLPKDRFSAERLKGVDSTLKIQPAKLEDSAVYLCASSSLRGPSTDTQYFGPGTRLTVL.

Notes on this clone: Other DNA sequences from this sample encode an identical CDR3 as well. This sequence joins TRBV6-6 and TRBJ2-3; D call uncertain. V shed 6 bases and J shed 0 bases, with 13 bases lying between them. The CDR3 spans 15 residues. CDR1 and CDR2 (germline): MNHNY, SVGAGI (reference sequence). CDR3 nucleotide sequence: TGTGCCAGCAGATCCCGTGGCAGTAGCACAGATACGCAGTATTTT. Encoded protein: CASRSRGSSTDTQYF.

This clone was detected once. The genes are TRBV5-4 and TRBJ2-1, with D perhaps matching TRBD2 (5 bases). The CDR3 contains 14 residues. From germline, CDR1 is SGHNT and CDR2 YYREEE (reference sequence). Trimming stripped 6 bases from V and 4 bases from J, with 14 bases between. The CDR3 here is CASTPPGSYNEQFF. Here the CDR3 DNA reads TGTGCCAGCACCCCTCCGGGATCATACAATGAGCAGTTCTTC.

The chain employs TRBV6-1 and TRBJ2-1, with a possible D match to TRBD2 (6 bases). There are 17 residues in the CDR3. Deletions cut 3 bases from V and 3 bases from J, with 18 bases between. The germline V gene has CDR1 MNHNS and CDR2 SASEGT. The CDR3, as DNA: TGTGCCAGCAGTGAGGAGGGCAGCCTCGGGCTCTACAATGAGCAGTTCTTC. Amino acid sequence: CASSEEGSLGLYNEQFF.

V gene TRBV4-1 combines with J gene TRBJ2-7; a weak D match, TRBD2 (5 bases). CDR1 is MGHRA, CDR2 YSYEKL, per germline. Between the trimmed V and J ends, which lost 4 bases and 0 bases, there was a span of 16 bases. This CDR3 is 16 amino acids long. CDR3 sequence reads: CASSPTPGSSSYEQYF. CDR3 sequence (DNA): TGCGCCAGCAGCCCAACGCCGGGATCTAGCTCCTACGAGCAGTACTTC.

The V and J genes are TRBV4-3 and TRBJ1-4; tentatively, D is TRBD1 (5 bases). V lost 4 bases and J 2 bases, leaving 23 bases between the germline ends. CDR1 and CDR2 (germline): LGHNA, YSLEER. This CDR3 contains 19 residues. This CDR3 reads CASSPMVWDSRTTNEKLFF. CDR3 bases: TGCGCCAGCAGCCCCATGGTTTGGGACTCAAGGACGACTAATGAAAAACTGTTTTTT.

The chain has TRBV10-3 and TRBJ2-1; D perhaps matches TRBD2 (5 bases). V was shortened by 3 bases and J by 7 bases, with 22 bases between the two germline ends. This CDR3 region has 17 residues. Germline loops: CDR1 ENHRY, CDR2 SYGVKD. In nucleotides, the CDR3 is TGTGCCATCAGTGATGCGGCTAGCCTCCTTCCCGGGAATGAGCAGTTCTTC. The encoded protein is CAISDAASLLPGNEQFF.

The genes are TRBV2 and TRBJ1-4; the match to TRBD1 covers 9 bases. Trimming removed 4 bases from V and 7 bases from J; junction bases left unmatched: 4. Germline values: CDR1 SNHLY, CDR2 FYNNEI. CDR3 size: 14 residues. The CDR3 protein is CASSVNRGLEKLFF. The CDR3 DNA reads TGTGCCAGCAGTGTGAACAGGGGGCTTGAAAAACTGTTTTTT.

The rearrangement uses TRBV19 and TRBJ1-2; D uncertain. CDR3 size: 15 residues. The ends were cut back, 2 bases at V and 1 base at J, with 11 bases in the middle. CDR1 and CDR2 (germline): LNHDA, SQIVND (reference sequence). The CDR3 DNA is TGTGCCAGTAGTATACAAGTGAGGCATAACTATGGCTACACCTTC. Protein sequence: CASSIQVRHNYGYTF.

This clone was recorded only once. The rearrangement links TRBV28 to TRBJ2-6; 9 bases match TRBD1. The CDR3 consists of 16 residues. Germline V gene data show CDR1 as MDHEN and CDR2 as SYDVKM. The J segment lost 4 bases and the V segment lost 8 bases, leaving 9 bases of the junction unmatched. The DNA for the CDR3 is TGTGCCAGCGGTTGGGACAGGGCGTCCGGGGCCAACGTCCTGACTTTC. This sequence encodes CASGWDRASGANVLTF.

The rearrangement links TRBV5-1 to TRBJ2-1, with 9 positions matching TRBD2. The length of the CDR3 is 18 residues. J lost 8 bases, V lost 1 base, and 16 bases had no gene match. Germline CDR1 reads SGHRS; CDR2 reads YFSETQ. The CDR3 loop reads CASSLLNLAGPGIYEQFF. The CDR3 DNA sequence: TGCGCCAGCAGCTTGTTAAACCTAGCGGGGCCAGGAATCTATGAGCAGTTCTTC.

The CDR3 here is CASSFLREGLDEKLFF. The CDR3 DNA reads as TGTGCCAGCAGTTTTTTACGGGAAGGGTTAGATGAAAAACTGTTTTTT. The chain employs TRBV28 and TRBJ1-4; D remains unclear. Germline CDR1 and CDR2: MDHEN and SYDVKM. Trimming stripped 3 bases from V and 6 bases from J, with 17 bases between. The CDR3 is 16 residues long.